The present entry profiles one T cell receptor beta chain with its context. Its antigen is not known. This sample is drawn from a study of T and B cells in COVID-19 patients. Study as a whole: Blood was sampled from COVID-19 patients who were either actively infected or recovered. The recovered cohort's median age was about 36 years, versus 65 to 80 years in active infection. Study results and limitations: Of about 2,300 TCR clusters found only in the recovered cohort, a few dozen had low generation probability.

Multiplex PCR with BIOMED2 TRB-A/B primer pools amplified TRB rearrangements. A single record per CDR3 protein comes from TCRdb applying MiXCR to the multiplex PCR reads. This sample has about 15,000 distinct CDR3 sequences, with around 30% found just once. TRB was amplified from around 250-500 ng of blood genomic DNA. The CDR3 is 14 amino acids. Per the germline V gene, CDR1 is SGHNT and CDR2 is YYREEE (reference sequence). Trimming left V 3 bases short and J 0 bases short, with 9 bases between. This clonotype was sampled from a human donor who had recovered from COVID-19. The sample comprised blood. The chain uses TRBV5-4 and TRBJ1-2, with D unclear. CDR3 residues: CASSSQLANYGYTF. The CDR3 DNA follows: TGTGCCAGCAGCTCACAGTTAGCTAACTATGGCTACACCTTC. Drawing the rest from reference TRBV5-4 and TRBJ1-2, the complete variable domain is ETGVTQSPTHLIKTRGQQVTLRCSSQSGHNTVSWYQQALGQGPQFIFQYYREEENGRGNFPPRFSGLQFPNYSSELNVNALELDDSALYLCASSSQLANYGYTFGSGTRLTVV.